Listed below are T cell receptor beta chains from one sample, sequenced in a study of T cells in Graves' hyperthyroidism and ophthalmopathy. MiXCR was run by TCRdb on the multiplex PCR reads, yielding one entry per CDR3 protein. The data show 450,000 to 700,000 distinct CDR3 sequences, with around 46% seen just once and about 8.3% held by the top ten. The source material was peripheral blood or thyroid tissue (not recorded which). The receptor source for this set is a woman aged 18-29 years with Graves' hyperthyroidism. Each CDR3 is given with its conserved first and last residue. Fields, in order: clone size, D gene, J gene, V gene, CDR3 length, CDR3 DNA, CDR3 protein. D genes are given only for firm matches. Rows may omit the clone size; those that give it use once, few, many or a size class.

size: few; D: NA; J: TRBJ1-5; V: TRBV30; length: 13; DNA: TGTGCCTGGAGTGTACTGGGCAATCAGCCCCAGCATTTT; CDR3: CAWSVLGNQPQHF
size: NA; D: NA; J: TRBJ2-1; V: TRBV20-1; length: 15; DNA: TGCAGTGCTAGAGAAAGAGTCCGCCTCTACAATGAGCAGTTCTTC; CDR3: CSARERVRLYNEQFF
size: NA; D: TRBD1; J: TRBJ1-2; V: TRBV15; length: 14; DNA: TGTGCCACCAGCAGAACAGGGGCGGGGTATGGCTACACCTTC; CDR3: CATSRTGAGYGYTF
size: NA; D: NA; J: TRBJ1-2; V: TRBV20-1; length: 13; DNA: TGCAGTGCCAAAGAGGGACCGGGGTATGGCTACACCTTC; CDR3: CSAKEGPGYGYTF
size: NA; D: NA; J: TRBJ2-3; V: TRBV11-3; length: 12; DNA: TGTGCCAGCACCCACGGACTGAATACGCAGTATTTT; CDR3: CASTHGLNTQYF
size: NA; D: NA; J: TRBJ1-4; V: TRBV4-1; length: 12; DNA: TGCGCCAGCAGCCAAGGAAATGAAGAACTGTTTTTT; CDR3: CASSQGNEELFF
size: NA; D: NA; J: TRBJ1-5; V: TRBV7-9; length: 13; DNA: TGCGCCAGCAGCCCCTGGGGAGGTCAGCCCCAGCATTTT; CDR3: CASSPWGGQPQHF
size: many; D: NA; J: TRBJ2-6; V: TRBV20-1; length: 17; DNA: TGCAGTGCATCTCCGGGGACTGCGAGCTCTGGGGCCAACGTCCTGACTTTC; CDR3: CSASPGTASSGANVLTF
size: few; D: TRBD1; J: TRBJ1-1; V: TRBV4-3; length: 15; DNA: TGCGCCAGCAGCCAAGCAGACAGGGCATTCCCTGAAGCTTTCTTT; CDR3: CASSQADRAFPEAFF
size: many; D: TRBD1; J: TRBJ2-7; V: TRBV6-1; length: 15; DNA: TGTGCCAGCAGTGAAGGGACAGGGGCGGCCTACGAGCAGTACTTC; CDR3: CASSEGTGAAYEQYF
size: many; D: NA; J: TRBJ1-3; V: TRBV2; length: 13; DNA: TGTGCCTCCTCGGAAGGGGCTGGAAACACCATATATTTT; CDR3: CASSEGAGNTIYF
size: NA; D: TRBD1; J: TRBJ1-1; V: TRBV5-1; length: 17; DNA: TGCGCCAGCAACCCGGGACAGGTATCATTTGGGAGCACTGAAGCTTTCTTT; CDR3: CASNPGQVSFGSTEAFF
size: NA; D: NA; J: TRBJ2-7; V: TRBV9; length: 13; DNA: TGTGCCAGCAGCGTAGCTTTAGGGTACGAGCAGTACTTC; CDR3: CASSVALGYEQYF
size: NA; D: NA; J: TRBJ2-7; V: TRBV5-1; length: 17; DNA: TGCGCCAGCAGCTTGGTCCACAGGGTAAAAGGGTCCTGCGAGCAGTACTTC; CDR3: CASSLVHRVKGSCEQYF
size: many; D: NA; J: TRBJ2-2; V: TRBV20-1; length: 15; DNA: TGCAGTGCTAGAGATTTTAAGCGTAACACCGGGGAGCTGTTTTTT; CDR3: CSARDFKRNTGELFF
size: NA; D: TRBD1; J: TRBJ2-7; V: TRBV7-6; length: 15; DNA: TGTGCCAGCAGCTCGTCCCGGGACAGGGAATACGAGCAGTACTTC; CDR3: CASSSSRDREYEQYF
size: few; D: NA; J: TRBJ1-1; V: TRBV5-1; length: 16; DNA: TGCGCCAGCCGGCCCGGAGGGGGGGGTTTGAACACTGAAGCTTTCTTT; CDR3: CASRPGGGGLNTEAFF
size: many; D: TRBD2; J: TRBJ2-5; V: TRBV4-2; length: 18; DNA: TGTGCCAGCAGCCAAGATCAGTTGCTGCGGGAGGGCCTAGAGACCCAGTACTTC; CDR3: CASSQDQLLREGLETQYF
size: NA; D: TRBD1; J: TRBJ1-5; V: TRBV29-1; length: 13; DNA: TGCAGCCAAGGACAGGTGGGCAATCAGCCCCAGCATTTT; CDR3: CSQGQVGNQPQHF
size: many; D: TRBD1; J: TRBJ1-2; V: TRBV27; length: 14; DNA: TGTGCCAGCAGCGCGGGACAGGGGGCGCTTGGCTACACCTTC; CDR3: CASSAGQGALGYTF
size: NA; D: TRBD1; J: TRBJ1-4; V: TRBV7-6; length: 18; DNA: TGTGCCAGCAGCTTAGTCAGTATTGGGACAGGGGTAGAAGAAAAACTGTTTTTT; CDR3: CASSLVSIGTGVEEKLFF
size: NA; D: TRBD1; J: TRBJ1-5; V: TRBV10-3; length: 16; DNA: TGTGCCATCAGTGCTAGCGCCGGGACAGGGTATCAGCCCCAGCATTTT; CDR3: CAISASAGTGYQPQHF
size: NA; D: NA; J: TRBJ1-2; V: TRBV29-1; length: 11; DNA: TGCAGCGTTGAAGGGGGAGGTGACTACACCTTC; CDR3: CSVEGGGDYTF
size: many; D: TRBD1; J: TRBJ2-7; V: TRBV10-2; length: 16; DNA: TGCGCCAGCAGTGGTTCCCGACAGGGTAGGACCTACGAGCAGTACTTC; CDR3: CASSGSRQGRTYEQYF
size: many; D: TRBD1; J: TRBJ1-1; V: TRBV19; length: 12; DNA: TGTGCCAGTAGGGACAGGGACACTGAAGCTTTCTTT; CDR3: CASRDRDTEAFF
size: NA; D: NA; J: TRBJ1-5; V: TRBV2; length: 14; DNA: TGTGCCAGCAGTGTTGGGGTGAGGGATCAGCCCCAGCATTTT; CDR3: CASSVGVRDQPQHF
size: NA; D: TRBD1; J: TRBJ1-1; V: TRBV9; length: 13; DNA: TGTGCCAGCAGTGGCAGGGGGAAATCAGAAGCTTTCTTT; CDR3: CASSGRGKSEAFF
size: many; D: TRBD1; J: TRBJ1-2; V: TRBV5-1; length: 15; DNA: TGCGCCAGCAGCGAGGACAGGGGAGATCACTATGGCTACACCTTC; CDR3: CASSEDRGDHYGYTF
size: many; D: NA; J: TRBJ2-7; V: TRBV12-3/TRBV12-4; length: 13; DNA: TGTGCCAGCAGCCGCCGGGCCTCCTACGAGCAGTACTTC; CDR3: CASSRRASYEQYF
size: many; D: TRBD1; J: TRBJ2-7; V: TRBV7-9; length: 15; DNA: TGTGCCAGCAGCCTCACCGACAGGGGACCCTACGAGCAGTACTTC; CDR3: CASSLTDRGPYEQYF
size: many; D: NA; J: TRBJ1-1; V: TRBV10-3; length: 14; DNA: TGTGCCATCAGTGACCGGGGTGGGGGCACTGAAGCTTTCTTT; CDR3: CAISDRGGGTEAFF
size: NA; D: TRBD1; J: TRBJ1-2; V: TRBV20-1; length: 15; DNA: TGCAGTGCTCGGGACAGGGGGGGGACGAACTATGGCTACACCTTC; CDR3: CSARDRGGTNYGYTF
size: NA; D: TRBD1; J: TRBJ2-5; V: TRBV7-7; length: 12; DNA: TGTGCTAGCAGCGCTGGGACAGGGACCCAGTACTTC; CDR3: CASSAGTGTQYF
size: NA; D: NA; J: TRBJ2-5; V: TRBV29-1; length: 14; DNA: TGCAGCGTTAGGGCAGGGGATGTTCGGGAGACCCAGTACTTC; CDR3: CSVRAGDVRETQYF
size: NA; D: NA; J: TRBJ2-7; V: TRBV4-1; length: 16; DNA: TGCGCCAGCAGCCAGGGAGACACATACCTCTCCTACGAGCAGTACTTC; CDR3: CASSQGDTYLSYEQYF
size: NA; D: TRBD1; J: TRBJ1-4; V: TRBV29-1; length: 14; DNA: TGCAGCGTTGAAACAGGGGCGAGTAATGAAAAACTGTTTTTT; CDR3: CSVETGASNEKLFF
size: many; D: TRBD1; J: TRBJ1-2; V: TRBV10-3; length: 15; DNA: TGTGCCATCAGTGAGCAGGGGGCTGCACTATATGGCTACACCTTC; CDR3: CAISEQGAALYGYTF
size: NA; D: NA; J: TRBJ2-7; V: TRBV20-1; length: 14; DNA: TGCAGTGCTAGCGTCGGGGCTGGAACAGATACGCAGTACTTC; CDR3: CSASVGAGTDTQYF
size: few; D: NA; J: TRBJ2-2; V: TRBV6-5; length: 13; DNA: TGTGCCAGCAGTTACGATCGTCCCGGGGAGCTGTTTTTT; CDR3: CASSYDRPGELFF
size: many; D: TRBD1; J: TRBJ1-2; V: TRBV6-6; length: 16; DNA: TGTGCCAGCAGTTCCGGGACAGGGTTCTTATACTATGGCTACACCTTC; CDR3: CASSSGTGFLYYGYTF
size: many; D: TRBD1; J: TRBJ2-7; V: TRBV3-1; length: 12; DNA: TGTGCCAGCAGCACGGACAGGTACGAGCAGTACTTC; CDR3: CASSTDRYEQYF
size: NA; D: TRBD1; J: TRBJ1-1; V: TRBV24-1; length: 15; DNA: TGTGCCACCAGTGACAGAGGGACAGGGTTATTTGAAGCTTTCTTT; CDR3: CATSDRGTGLFEAFF
size: NA; D: TRBD1; J: TRBJ2-5; V: TRBV7-2; length: 14; DNA: TGTGCCAACGCCGGGAACAGGGGAAAGGAGACCCAGTACTTC; CDR3: CANAGNRGKETQYF
size: many; D: TRBD1; J: TRBJ1-1; V: TRBV19; length: 16; DNA: TGTGCCAGTAGCCGAAACACCGGACAGGGAACGACTGAAGCTTTCTTT; CDR3: CASSRNTGQGTTEAFF
size: NA; D: NA; J: TRBJ1-5; V: TRBV20-1; length: 13; DNA: TGCAGTGCTAGAGGGACTAGCAATCAGCCCCGGCATTTT; CDR3: CSARGTSNQPRHF